The next 13 T cell receptor beta chains were all read from a single sample in a study of blood T cell repertoires in COVID-19. The assay was immunoSEQ multiplex PCR, and TCRdb's table has in-frame clones only and misses some. The sample holds 70,000 to 85,000 clones, 91% seen once. Sequences were obtained from peripheral blood. The receptor source for this set is a woman in her sixties or seventies with active COVID-19.

This clone was found once. The chain employs TRBV19 and TRBJ2-1, with TRBD2 identical over 7 bases. Germline CDR1 and CDR2: LNHDA and SQIVND (reference sequence). Trimming took 6 bases from V and 7 from J; bases not matched to a gene: 9. The CDR3 is made up of 14 amino acids. CDR3 sequence: CASSPGGSGNEQFF. As DNA, the CDR3 is TGTGCCAGTAGCCCTGGCGGGAGTGGGAATGAGCAGTTCTTC. Based on the CDR3 plus reference TRBV19 and TRBJ2-1, the full variable domain is DGGITQSPKYLFRKEGQNVTLSCEQNLNHDAMYWYRQDPGQGLRLIYYSQIVNDFQKGDIAEGYSVSREKKESFPLTVTSAQKNPTAFYLCASSPGGSGNEQFFGPGTRLTVL.

The V and J genes are TRBV5-5 and TRBJ2-1; 11 bases are a match to TRBD2. This CDR3 contains 16 residues. V was clipped by 3 bases and J by 3 bases; unmatched bases: 5. Germline CDR1 is SGHKS and CDR2 is YYEKEE (reference sequence). This CDR3 is CASSWDLAGGYNEQFF. DNA for the CDR3: TGTGCCAGCAGCTGGGATCTAGCGGGAGGCTACAATGAGCAGTTCTTC.

The chain recombines TRBV12-3 or TRBV12-4 with TRBJ2-1, with 12 bases aligning to TRBD2. Losses at the gene ends were 6 bases for V and 6 bases for J; bases not matched to a gene: 0. The CDR3 totals 13 residues. The CDR3 DNA sequence: TGTGCCAGCAGGACTAGCGGGAGCAATGAGCAGTTCTTC. As protein: CASRTSGSNEQFF.

The chain recombines TRBV6-5 with TRBJ1-4; TRBD1 aligns across 7 bases. CDR1 is MNHEY, CDR2 SVGAGI, per germline. The ends lost 7 bases at V and 6 bases at J; junction bases unmatched: 5. The CDR3 totals 13 residues. The CDR3 DNA reads as TGTGCCAGCACTCGGGACAGAGATGAAAAACTGTTTTTT. This encodes CASTRDRDEKLFF.

This clone occurred once. This chain uses TRBV5-6 with TRBJ1-3; maybe TRBD1 (6 bases). Germline V gives CDR1 SGHDT, CDR2 YYEEEE. V lost 4 bases, J lost 8 bases, and 13 bases lay in between. The CDR3 sequence is 13 residues long. The DNA of the CDR3 is TGTGCCAGCAGCCCACAGGGATGGGACACCATATATTTT. It specifies CASSPQGWDTIYF.

The J gene is TRBJ1-3, the V gene TRBV11-2; D not resolved. In germline, CDR1 is SGHAT, CDR2 FQNNGV. The CDR3 runs 17 residues. The V end lost 0 bases, the J end lost 1 base, and 13 bases lay between the germline ends. Here the CDR3 reads CASSLDYVGRSGNTIYF. CDR3 in DNA: TGTGCCAGCAGCTTAGATTATGTAGGCAGGTCTGGAAACACCATATATTTT.

The chain carries TRBV28 and TRBJ1-1; 9 bases match TRBD1. J gave up 4 bases and V 7 bases, and 10 bases lay outside the gene matches. The V gene's germline CDR1 is MDHEN and CDR2 SYDVKM. The CDR3 spans 15 residues. The CDR3 is CASTRGGTGSTEAFF. CDR3 in DNA: TGTGCCAGCACCCGGGGGGGGACAGGGAGCACTGAAGCTTTCTTT. Filled out from reference TRBV28 and TRBJ1-1, the complete variable domain reads DVKVTQSSRYLVKRTGEKVFLECVQDMDHENMFWYRQDPGLGLRLIYFSYDVKMKEKGDIPEGYSVSREKKERFSLILESASTNQTSMYLCASTRGGTGSTEAFFGQGTRLTVV.

This clone came up once. CDR3 in amino acids: CASSSSASSYNEQFF. The CDR3, as DNA: TGTGCCAGCAGCTCAAGCGCAAGCTCCTACAATGAGCAGTTCTTC. The chain joins TRBV7-8 to TRBJ2-1; no definite D call. The length of the CDR3 is 15 residues. V shed 4 bases and J shed 0 bases, with 10 bases lying between them. Germline V gene sequence: CDR1 SGHVS, CDR2 FQNEAQ.

The V gene is TRBV7-9, the J gene TRBJ2-7, with D hard to call. The CDR3 spans 12 residues. Germline-derived CDR1 and CDR2 are SEHNR and FQNEAQ (reference sequence). V dropped 3 bases and J dropped 2 bases, with 5 bases sitting between them. CDR3 DNA sequence: TGTGCCAGCAGCTTCGCGACCTACGAGCAGTACTTC. Protein sequence: CASSFATYEQYF.

The chain has TRBV5-1 and TRBJ2-7, with 9 bases lining up with TRBD2. Germline V gene lookup returns CDR1 SGHRS and CDR2 YFSETQ. The CDR3 loop spans 22 amino acids. Trimming cost V 2 bases and J 0 bases; bases outside gene matches: 24. The CDR3 loop is CASSFSGRPGLAGKRLSYEQYF. CDR3 sequence (DNA): TGCGCCAGCAGCTTCTCAGGTCGTCCGGGGCTAGCGGGAAAGAGGCTCTCCTACGAGCAGTACTTC.

J is TRBJ2-2 and V is TRBV20-1; the D is unclear. The V and J ends lost 6 bases and 11 bases respectively, with 13 bases between them. CDR1 DFQATT and CDR2 SNEGSKA come from the germline V gene (reference sequence). There are 11 residues in the CDR3. The CDR3 sequence: CSARFFNELFF. The DNA for the CDR3 is TGCAGTGCGAGGTTTTTTAACGAGCTGTTTTTT.

The chain combines TRBV6-5 with TRBJ1-1; maybe TRBD1 (6 bases). CDR1 MNHEY and CDR2 SVGAGI come from the germline V gene. Deletions cut 2 bases from V and 5 bases from J, with 12 bases between. This CDR3 contains 14 residues. The CDR3, as DNA: TGTGCCAGCAGTTACACCTCAGGGGTAACTGAAGCTTTCTTT. Its protein is CASSYTSGVTEAFF.

The chain is built from TRBV6-1 and TRBJ1-5, with D hard to call. CDR3 length: 16 residues. Germline V gene data show CDR1 as MNHNS and CDR2 as SASEGT. Trimming removed 4 bases at V and 1 base at J, with 14 bases between. DNA of the CDR3: TGTGCCAGCAGTGGGGGAGCGGGGAACAGCAATCAGCCCCAGCATTTT. Translation gives CASSGGAGNSNQPQHF.